These 29 T cell receptor beta chains were all obtained from the same sample, sequenced in a study of blood T cell repertoires in COVID-19 (dated by TCRdb to 2020 to 2022). Library creation used the immunoSEQ multiplex PCR assay. The table comes from immuneACCESS by way of TCRdb, which keeps in-frame sequences with V and J called. Part of the clones is missing from these tables; in studies checked, under half for an unresolved V gene and the rest for unknown reasons. Within this sample are 65,000 or so clones, with roughly 87% of them counted one time only. 10% of the sample is taken by the ten largest. The sequenced sample was peripheral blood. The receptors were gathered from a human donor with acute or convalescent COVID-19. The donor label of this sample is uncertain.

V and J are TRBV11-3 and TRBJ2-5; TRBD1 agrees at 7 bases. CDR3 length equals 13 residues. The trim removed 1 base at V and 5 bases at J, leaving 1 base unmatched. Germline V gene lookup returns CDR1 SGHNT and CDR2 YENEEA. CDR3: CASSLARGETQYF. For the CDR3, the DNA is TGTGCCAGCAGCTTAGCCAGGGGGGAGACCCAGTACTTC.

The V call is TRBV11-3, the J call TRBJ2-1; 12 bases fit TRBD2. The CDR3 has 16 amino acids. V shed 4 bases, J shed 5 bases, and the junction held 6 bases outside the gene matches. Germline CDR1 and CDR2: SGHNT and YENEEA. The CDR3 DNA reads as TGTGCCAGCAGCTACCGGGGACTAGCGGGCCACAATGAGCAGTTCTTC. Encoded protein: CASSYRGLAGHNEQFF.

The chain recombines TRBV29-1 with TRBJ2-3; 9 bases map to TRBD1. The ends lost 6 bases at V and 3 bases at J; junction bases unmatched: 7. Germline lookup yields CDR1 SQVTM and CDR2 ANQGSEA. The CDR3 loop spans 14 amino acids. CDR3 residues: CSVPLGQGTDTQYF. The CDR3 DNA is TGCAGCGTCCCTCTGGGACAGGGAACAGATACGCAGTATTTT.

The chain is built from TRBV25-1 and TRBJ1-2, with 7 nucleotides matching TRBD1. The length of the CDR3 is 16 residues. Germline trimming cut 3 bases from V and 3 bases from J; bases unmatched to any gene: 10. CDR1 is MGHDK, CDR2 SYGVNS, per germline. Written as DNA, the CDR3 is TGTGCCAGCAGTGATCCACGAAGACAGGGTGACTATGGCTACACCTTC. Translation: CASSDPRRQGDYGYTF.

The rearrangement uses TRBV10-3 and TRBJ2-2; 8 positions match TRBD1. This CDR3 has 13 amino acids. V gave up 6 bases and J gave up 6 bases; unmatched junction bases: 3. Looked up from germline, CDR1 is ENHRY and CDR2 is SYGVKD. The CDR3 here is CAIRDRVSGELFF. CDR3 in DNA: TGTGCCATCAGGGACAGGGTGTCCGGGGAGCTGTTTTTT.

The V call is TRBV7-2, the J call TRBJ1-3; D is uncertain. V was shortened by 0 bases and J by 0 bases, with 12 bases between the two germline ends. Per germline, CDR1 SGHTA and CDR2 FQGNSA. The CDR3 has 17 residues. CDR3 sequence: CASSLAREIFSGNTIYF. In DNA form, the CDR3 reads TGTGCCAGCAGCTTAGCGCGAGAAATATTCTCTGGAAACACCATATATTTT.

This rearrangement joins TRBV18 to TRBJ2-5; D is possibly TRBD2 (6 bases). The germline V and J ends were trimmed by 3 bases and 4 bases, with 12 bases remaining between them. From germline, CDR1 is KGHSH and CDR2 LQKENI. This CDR3 has 14 amino acids. The CDR3 DNA sequence: TGTGCCAGCTCACCTGCAGGGCGGGGAGAGACCCAGTACTTC. Translating it yields CASSPAGRGETQYF.

The CDR3 DNA reads as TGTGCCAGCAGCTACGTGGCAGGGGGCCTCATGAACACTGAAGCTTTCTTT. Protein product: CASSYVAGGLMNTEAFF. The chain carries TRBV5-6 and TRBJ1-1; 8 nucleotides align to TRBD1. Germline loops: CDR1 SGHDT, CDR2 YYEEEE. Losses at the gene ends were 3 bases for V and 0 bases for J; bases not matched to a gene: 10. The CDR3 is 17 amino acids.

The rearrangement joins TRBV5-1 to TRBJ1-1; 7 bases are a match to TRBD1. This CDR3 has 15 amino acids. CDR1 SGHRS and CDR2 YFSETQ come from the germline V gene. V dropped 5 bases and J dropped 6; count of bases not matched to a gene: 13. CDR3 DNA: TGCGCCAGCAGAGCCGAGACAGGGAGGATAGCTGAAGCTTTCTTT. This translates into CASRAETGRIAEAFF.

This chain joins TRBV3-1 (or the pseudogene TRBV3-2) and TRBJ2-2; D unresolved. Germline V gives CDR1 LGHDT, CDR2 YNNKEL (reference sequence). The CDR3 length is 16 residues. The V and J ends lost 4 bases and 4 bases respectively, with 16 bases between them. CDR3 nucleotide sequence: TGTGCCAGCAGCCCCGTGGCGGAGAAAGGCACCGGGGAGCTGTTTTTT. Protein: CASSPVAEKGTGELFF.

The chain uses TRBV10-2 and TRBJ1-2; 7 positions agree with TRBD1. The CDR3 is made up of 13 amino acids. Germline V lookup: CDR1 WSHSY, CDR2 SAAADI. V lost 5 bases and J lost 7; bases outside the gene matches: 7. CDR3 loop: CASSLTGWSGYTF. The CDR3 DNA sequence: TGCGCCAGCAGTTTGACAGGGTGGAGTGGCTACACCTTC.

The chain joins TRBV10-1 to TRBJ2-1; TRBD2 agrees at 12 bases. Germline loops: CDR1 WNHNN, CDR2 SYGVQD (reference sequence). The J segment lost 2 bases and the V segment lost 3 bases, leaving 2 bases of the junction unmatched. This CDR3 has 16 residues. The CDR3 spells CASSDTSGRTYNEQFF. CDR3 in DNA: TGCGCCAGCAGTGACACTAGCGGGAGGACCTACAATGAGCAGTTCTTC.

This chain links TRBV7-2 with TRBJ2-3; the match to TRBD2 covers 9 bases. This CDR3 comprises 19 residues. CDR1 and CDR2 from the germline V gene are SGHTA and FQGNSA. Losses at the gene ends were 6 bases for V and 2 bases for J; bases not matched to a gene: 18. CDR3 loop: CASSLRLAGAQLPTDTQYF. CDR3 coding DNA: TGTGCCAGCAGTCTCCGGTTAGCGGGGGCCCAATTACCCACAGATACGCAGTATTTT.

The rearrangement uses TRBV9 and TRBJ2-2; 7 positions agree with TRBD2. CDR1 is SGDLS, CDR2 YYNGEE, per germline. The CDR3 length is 15 residues. V lost 2 bases and J lost 5; bases outside the gene matches: 6. CDR3 sequence (DNA): TGTGCCAGCAGCGTCACGGGGGGTGGTACCGGGGAGCTGTTTTTT. It translates to CASSVTGGGTGELFF.

The chain links TRBV7-9 to TRBJ2-3; 8 nucleotides agree with TRBD2. CDR1 is SEHNR and CDR2 is FQNEAQ in the germline V gene (reference sequence). V lost 4 bases to trimming and J lost 1 base; unmatched junction nucleotides: 4. This CDR3 has 15 amino acids. CDR3 nucleotide sequence: TGTGCCAGCAGCTCTCCGGGACTAGGCACAGATACGCAGTATTTT. It specifies CASSSPGLGTDTQYF.

This clone showed up just a few times. The rearrangement links TRBV18 to TRBJ2-1; 14 nucleotides align to TRBD2. The V and J ends lost 3 bases and 13 bases, in that order; junction bases with no gene match: 20. Germline V gene data show CDR1 as KGHSH and CDR2 as LQKENI. The CDR3 totals 19 residues. The CDR3 DNA reads TGTGCCAGCTCACCTCCCGGGACTAGCGGGAGTTCCCCGTTTTCCTCTCAGTTCTTC. This encodes CASSPPGTSGSSPFSSQFF.

This chain joins TRBV28 and TRBJ2-7; 8 bases fit TRBD1. Germline V lookup: CDR1 MDHEN, CDR2 SYDVKM. The V and J ends lost 5 bases and 3 bases, in that order; junction bases with no gene match: 6. The CDR3 length is 14 residues. The CDR3 nucleotides read TGTGCCAGCAGTGGGGGGACAGGCCACTACGAGCAGTACTTC. It translates to CASSGGTGHYEQYF.

The chain combines TRBV6-6 with TRBJ2-7, with a weak D call TRBD1 (6 bases). Trimming stripped 5 bases from V and 3 bases from J, with 11 bases between. In germline, CDR1 is MNHNY, CDR2 SVGAGI (reference sequence). This CDR3 is 13 amino acids long. CDR3 loop: CASSRDTNYEQYF. The CDR3 nucleotides are TGTGCCAGCAGTCGGGACACCAACTACGAGCAGTACTTC.

V usage is TRBV7-2 and J usage is TRBJ2-3; 8 bases are a match to TRBD2. Per germline, CDR1 SGHTA and CDR2 FQGNSA. Trimming removed 1 base from V and 4 bases from J; junction bases left unmatched: 7. The CDR3 is 16 amino acids. CDR3 DNA: TGTGCCAGCAGCTTAGTTCCAGCGGGGGTCGCAGATACGCAGTATTTT. Residues: CASSLVPAGVADTQYF.

This sequence joins TRBV9 and TRBJ2-1; a possible D gene is TRBD2 (6 bases). Looked up from germline, CDR1 is SGDLS and CDR2 is YYNGEE. The V gene lost 4 bases and the J gene lost 0 bases, with 20 bases spanning the gap. This CDR3 contains 18 residues. The CDR3 nucleotides read TGTGCCAGCAGCCCCCGGTCGGTAGCGGAGCCCTCCTACAATGAGCAGTTCTTC. Amino acids: CASSPRSVAEPSYNEQFF.

J is TRBJ2-5 and V is TRBV5-4; D is unresolved. V lost 2 bases and J 2 bases, leaving 10 bases between the germline ends. Germline CDR1 is SGHNT and CDR2 is YYREEE (reference sequence). The CDR3 has 14 amino acids. CDR3 sequence (DNA): TGTGCCAGCAGCTTCCCGGGTCGTCAAGAGACCCAGTACTTC. Encoded protein: CASSFPGRQETQYF.

J is TRBJ1-1 and V is TRBV27; D is perhaps TRBD1 (6 bases). The CDR3 is made up of 13 amino acids. Germline-derived CDR1 and CDR2 are MNHEY and SMNVEV (reference sequence). V dropped 2 bases and J dropped 5 bases, with 9 bases sitting between them. Here the CDR3 reads CASSLNRVTEAFF. Written as DNA, the CDR3 is TGTGCCAGCAGTTTAAACAGGGTGACTGAAGCTTTCTTT.

The genes are TRBV27 and TRBJ1-4; a possible D gene is TRBD1 (5 bases). The CDR3 spans 14 residues. V was clipped by 1 base and J by 7 bases, with 10 bases between them. Germline V gives CDR1 MNHEY, CDR2 SMNVEV (reference sequence). CDR3 nucleotides: TGTGCCAGCAGTTTATGGGGGGTGAGTGAAAAACTGTTTTTT. This gives the protein CASSLWGVSEKLFF.

This sequence joins TRBV11-2 and TRBJ2-3; 8 nucleotides match TRBD2. The J segment lost 3 bases and the V segment lost 3 bases, leaving 2 bases of the junction unmatched. Per the germline V gene, CDR1 is SGHAT and CDR2 is FQNNGV. This CDR3 spans 14 amino acids. CDR3 DNA: TGTGCCAGCAGCTTTAGCGGGGATACAGATACGCAGTATTTT. Protein: CASSFSGDTDTQYF.

The chain combines TRBV6-5 with TRBJ1-5; D remains unclear. This CDR3 has 12 residues. CDR1 and CDR2 (germline): MNHEY, SVGAGI. The V and J ends lost 5 bases and 7 bases respectively, with 9 bases between them. The CDR3 DNA reads as TGTGCCAGCAGTAACGGTCCCCAGCCCCAGCATTTT. It encodes CASSNGPQPQHF.

In DNA, the CDR3 is TGTGCCTGCCGCCGGGGGCTAGCGGGGGGGCAAGATACGCAGTATTTT. Translated, it gives CACRRGLAGGQDTQYF. The chain joins TRBV9 to TRBJ2-3, with TRBD2 matching over 12 bases. The length of the CDR3 is 16 residues. The germline CDR1 and CDR2 sequences are SGDLS and YYNGEE. V gave up 10 bases and J gave up 5 bases; unmatched junction bases: 14.

This sequence joins TRBV10-3 and TRBJ1-6, with unresolved D. There are 13 residues in the CDR3. V was clipped by 9 bases and J by 9 bases, with 15 bases between them. Germline V gives CDR1 ENHRY, CDR2 SYGVKD. The CDR3 region is CAIKKSESSPLHF. DNA for the CDR3: TGTGCCATTAAAAAATCGGAGTCTTCACCCCTCCACTTT.

This clone was observed a handful of times. The chain couples TRBV7-3 to TRBJ2-7; 7 bases fit TRBD2. The V and J ends lost 2 bases and 3 bases, in that order; junction bases with no gene match: 4. This CDR3 has 14 residues. CDR1 and CDR2 (germline): SGHTA, FQGTGA. This CDR3 is CASSLGASGYEQYF. CDR3 bases: TGTGCCAGCAGCTTAGGGGCTAGCGGCTACGAGCAGTACTTC. The full variable domain, its missing parts supplied by reference TRBV7-3 and TRBJ2-7, is GAGVSQTPSNKVTEKGKYVELRCDPISGHTALYWYRQSLGQGPEFLIYFQGTGAADDSGLPNDRFFAVRPEGSVSTLKIQRTERGDSAVYLCASSLGASGYEQYFGPGTRLTVT.

The sample holds a few counts of this clone. This chain joins TRBV5-1 and TRBJ2-3, with 9 nucleotides matching TRBD2. V gave up 4 bases and J gave up 0 bases; unmatched junction bases: 9. Germline lookup yields CDR1 SGHRS and CDR2 YFSETQ. This CDR3 is 17 amino acids long. CDR3 sequence reads: CASSPGLASYSTDTQYF. The CDR3 nucleotides are TGCGCCAGCAGCCCGGGACTAGCATCTTATAGCACAGATACGCAGTATTTT.